This T cell receptor beta chain was captured in a study of control samples from healthy donors and cancer patients (dated by TCRdb to the early 2020s). The CDR3 runs 15 residues from the cysteine to the phenylalanine. Just the 45-base CDR3 DNA is kept, in frame starting at base 1. As encoded in the germline V gene, CDR1 is SGDLS while CDR2 is YYNGEE. Trimming accounts for 0 bases at V and 5 bases at J, while the number of junction bases matched to no gene is 5. This clone was counted between two and nine times. Its binding antigen is unknown. No qualities accompany the bases; no much larger clone lies one base away. Library prep was done by the immunoSEQ multiplex PCR assay. As stored in TCRdb, this immuneACCESS dataset retains in-frame rearrangements with V and J assigned. A fraction of the clones does not appear; measured against another copy, unresolved V genes explain less than half of the discrepancy, and the remainder lacks a known reason. The sample table holds about 230,000 clones, of which about 80% were seen once. 13% of the sample belongs to the ten largest clones.

The V and J segments used are TRBV9 and TRBJ2-3; TRBD2 aligns with 8 central bases. The TCR sequence derives from a woman in her sixties or seventies with lung cancer. The sequenced material came from PBMCs. The sequence in DNA is TGTGCCAGCAGCGTAGCTTCCCGGGGGGGAGATACGCAGTATTTT. Its product reads: CASSVASRGGDTQYF.